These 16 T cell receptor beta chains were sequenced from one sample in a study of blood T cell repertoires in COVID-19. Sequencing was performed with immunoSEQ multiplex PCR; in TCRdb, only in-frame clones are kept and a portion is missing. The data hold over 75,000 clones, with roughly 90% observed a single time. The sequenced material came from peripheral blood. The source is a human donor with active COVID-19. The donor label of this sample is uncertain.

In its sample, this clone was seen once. CDR3 DNA sequence: TGTGCCAGCAGAAAAGGGGCCAATGAGCAGTTCTTC. This translates into CASRKGANEQFF. The chain couples TRBV7-8 to TRBJ2-1; D possibly corresponds to TRBD1 (5 bases). Trimming shortened V by 6 bases and J by 6 bases, and 9 bases separated the two germline ends. The length of the CDR3 is 12 residues. Germline CDR1 is SGHVS and CDR2 is FQNEAQ.

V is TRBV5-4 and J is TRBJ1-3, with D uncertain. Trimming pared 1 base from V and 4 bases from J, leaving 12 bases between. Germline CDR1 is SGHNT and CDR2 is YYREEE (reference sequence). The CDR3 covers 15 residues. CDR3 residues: CASSLWQAAGNTIYF. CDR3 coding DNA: TGTGCCAGCAGCTTGTGGCAGGCAGCAGGAAACACCATATATTTT.

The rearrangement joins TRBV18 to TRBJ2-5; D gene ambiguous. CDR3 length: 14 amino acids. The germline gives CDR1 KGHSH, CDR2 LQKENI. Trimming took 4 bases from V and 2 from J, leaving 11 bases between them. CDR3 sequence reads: CASSLRGTQETQYF. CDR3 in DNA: TGTGCCAGCTCACTACGCGGAACTCAAGAGACCCAGTACTTC.

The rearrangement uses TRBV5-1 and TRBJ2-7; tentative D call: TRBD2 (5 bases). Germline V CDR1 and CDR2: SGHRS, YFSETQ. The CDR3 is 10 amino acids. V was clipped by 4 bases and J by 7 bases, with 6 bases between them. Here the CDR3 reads CASSPGEQYF. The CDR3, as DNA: TGCGCCAGCAGCCCGGGGGAGCAGTACTTC.

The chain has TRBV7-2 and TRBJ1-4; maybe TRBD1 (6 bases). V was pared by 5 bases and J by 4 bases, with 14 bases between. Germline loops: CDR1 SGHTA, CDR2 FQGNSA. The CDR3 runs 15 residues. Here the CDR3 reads CASSPRRTVNEKLFF. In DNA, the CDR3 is TGTGCCAGCAGCCCTAGAAGGACAGTTAATGAAAAACTGTTTTTT.

The CDR3 sequence is CASSLEGTGGSPLHF. CDR3 coding DNA: TGTGCCAGCAGCTTAGAAGGGACAGGGGGTTCACCCCTCCACTTT. The chain joins TRBV7-8 to TRBJ1-6; 11 bases are shared with TRBD1. Per germline, CDR1 SGHVS and CDR2 FQNEAQ. CDR3 length: 15 residues. V gave up 1 base and J gave up 9 bases; unmatched junction bases: 2.

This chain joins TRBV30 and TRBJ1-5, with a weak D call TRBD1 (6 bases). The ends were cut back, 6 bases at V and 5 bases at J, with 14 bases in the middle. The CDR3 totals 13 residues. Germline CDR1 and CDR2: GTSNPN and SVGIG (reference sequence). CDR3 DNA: TGTGCCTGCAGCGGACAGATAGATCAGCCCCAGCATTTT. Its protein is CACSGQIDQPQHF. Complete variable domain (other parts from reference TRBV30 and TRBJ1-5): SQTIHQWPATLVQPVGSPLSLECTVEGTSNPNLYWYRQAAGRGLQLLFYSVGIGQISSEVPQNLSASRPQDRQFILSSKKLLLSDSGFYLCACSGQIDQPQHFGDGTRLSIL.

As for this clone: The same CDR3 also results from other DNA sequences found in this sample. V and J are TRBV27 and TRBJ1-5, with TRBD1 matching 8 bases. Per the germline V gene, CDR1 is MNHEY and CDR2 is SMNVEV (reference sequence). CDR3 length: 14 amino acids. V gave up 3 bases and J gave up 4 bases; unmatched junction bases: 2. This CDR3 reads CASSFGQGNQPQHF. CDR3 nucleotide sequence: TGTGCCAGCAGTTTTGGACAGGGAAATCAGCCCCAGCATTTT.

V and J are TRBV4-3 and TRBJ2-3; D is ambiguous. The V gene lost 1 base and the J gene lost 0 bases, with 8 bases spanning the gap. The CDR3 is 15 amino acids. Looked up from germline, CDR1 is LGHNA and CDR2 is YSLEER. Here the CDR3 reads CASSQGLSSTDTQYF. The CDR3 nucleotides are TGCGCCAGCAGCCAAGGACTCAGTAGCACAGATACGCAGTATTTT.

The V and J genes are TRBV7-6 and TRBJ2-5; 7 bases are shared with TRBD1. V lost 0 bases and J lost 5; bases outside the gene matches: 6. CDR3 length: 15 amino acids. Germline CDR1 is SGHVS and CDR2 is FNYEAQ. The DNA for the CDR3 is TGTGCCAGCAGCTTAGCGAGGGGGCAAGGGGAGACCCAGTACTTC. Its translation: CASSLARGQGETQYF.

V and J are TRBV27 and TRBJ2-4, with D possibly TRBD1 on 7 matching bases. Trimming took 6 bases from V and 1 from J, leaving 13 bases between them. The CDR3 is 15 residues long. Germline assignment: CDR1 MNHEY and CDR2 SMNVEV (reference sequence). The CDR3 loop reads CASRGSGGAKNIQYF. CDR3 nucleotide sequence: TGTGCCAGCAGGGGGTCAGGGGGGGCCAAAAACATTCAGTACTTC.

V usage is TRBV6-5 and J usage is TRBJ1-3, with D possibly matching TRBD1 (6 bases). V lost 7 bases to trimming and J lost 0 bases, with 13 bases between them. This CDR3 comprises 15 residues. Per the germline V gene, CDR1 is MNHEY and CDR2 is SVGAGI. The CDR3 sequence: CASTGAFSSGNTIYF. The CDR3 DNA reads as TGTGCCAGCACAGGGGCTTTTAGCTCTGGAAACACCATATATTTT.

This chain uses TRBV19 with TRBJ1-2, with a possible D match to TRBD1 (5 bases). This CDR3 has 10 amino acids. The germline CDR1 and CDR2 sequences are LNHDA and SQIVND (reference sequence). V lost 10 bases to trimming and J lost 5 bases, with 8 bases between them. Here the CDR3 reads CATAGYGYTF. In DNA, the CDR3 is TGTGCCACCGCAGGGTATGGCTACACCTTC.

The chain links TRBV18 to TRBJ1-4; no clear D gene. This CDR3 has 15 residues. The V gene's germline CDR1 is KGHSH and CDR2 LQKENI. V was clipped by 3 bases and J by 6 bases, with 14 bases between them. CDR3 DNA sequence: TGTGCCAGCTCACCGTTGAGGTCACAATATGAAAAACTGTTTTTT. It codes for CASSPLRSQYEKLFF. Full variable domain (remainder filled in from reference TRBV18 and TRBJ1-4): NAGVMQNPRHLVRRRGQEARLRCSPMKGHSHVYWYRQLPEEGLKFMVYLQKENIIDESGMPKERFSAEFPKEGPSILRIQQVVRGDSAAYFCASSPLRSQYEKLFFGSGTQLSVL.

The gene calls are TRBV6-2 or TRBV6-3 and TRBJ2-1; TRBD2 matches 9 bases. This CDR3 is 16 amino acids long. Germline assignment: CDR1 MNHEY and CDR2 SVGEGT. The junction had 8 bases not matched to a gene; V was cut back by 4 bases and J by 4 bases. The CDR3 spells CASSSTIAGAYNEQFF. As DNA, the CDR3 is TGTGCCAGCAGTTCCACAATAGCGGGGGCATACAATGAGCAGTTCTTC.

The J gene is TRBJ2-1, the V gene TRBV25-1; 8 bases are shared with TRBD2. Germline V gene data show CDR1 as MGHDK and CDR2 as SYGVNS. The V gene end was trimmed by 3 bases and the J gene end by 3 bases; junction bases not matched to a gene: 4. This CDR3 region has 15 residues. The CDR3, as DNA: TGTGCCAGCAGTGAGAGGGCGGGGGGCTACAATGAGCAGTTCTTC. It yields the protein CASSERAGGYNEQFF.